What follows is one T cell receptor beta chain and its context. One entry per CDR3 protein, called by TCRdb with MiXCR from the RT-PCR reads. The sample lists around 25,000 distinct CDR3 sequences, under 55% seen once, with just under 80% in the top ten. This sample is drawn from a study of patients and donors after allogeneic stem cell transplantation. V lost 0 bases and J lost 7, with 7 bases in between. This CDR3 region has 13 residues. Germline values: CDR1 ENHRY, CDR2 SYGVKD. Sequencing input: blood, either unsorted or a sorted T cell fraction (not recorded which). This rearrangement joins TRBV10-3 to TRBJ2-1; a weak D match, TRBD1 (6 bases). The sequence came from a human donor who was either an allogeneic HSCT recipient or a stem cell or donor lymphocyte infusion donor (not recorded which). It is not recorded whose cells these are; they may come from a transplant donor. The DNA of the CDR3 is TGTGCCATCAGTGAGTCCACAGGGAATGAGCAGTTCTTC. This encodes CAISESTGNEQFF.